The 18 T cell receptor beta chains listed next were all sequenced from one sample in a study of shared T cell receptors in the human thymus. TCRdb keeps only in-frame clones here, not all; method: immunoSEQ multiplex PCR. The sample yields about 610,000 clones, over 75% seen once. The same data also contributed to another study, on human thymus T cells.

Sequencing was carried out using thymocytes. Receptors originate from a boy in the first two years of life with a congenital heart defect.

The CDR3 here is CASSYGQGIIQPQHF. The CDR3 DNA reads as TGTGCCAGCAGTTACGGACAGGGTATCATTCAGCCCCAGCATTTT. The chain carries TRBV6-5 and TRBJ1-5; 8 nucleotides match TRBD1. Germline CDR1 is MNHEY and CDR2 is SVGAGI. The CDR3 sequence is 15 residues long. V shed 2 bases and J 6 bases; nucleotides not matched to a gene: 6.

The V and J genes are TRBV9 and TRBJ2-3; D is ambiguous. Looked up from germline, CDR1 is SGDLS and CDR2 is YYNGEE. V was clipped by 0 bases and J by 4 bases, with 9 bases between them. The CDR3 contains 14 residues. For the CDR3, the DNA is TGTGCCAGCAGCGTAGTGCAGGCCCCAGATACGCAGTATTTT. Translated: CASSVVQAPDTQYF. The full variable domain, with the rest looked up from reference TRBV9 and TRBJ2-3, is DSGVTQTPKHLITATGQRVTLRCSPRSGDLSVYWYQQSLDQGLQFLIQYYNGEERAKGNILERFSAQQFPDLHSELNLSSLELGDSALYFCASSVVQAPDTQYFGPGTRLTVL.

As DNA, the CDR3 is TGTGCCAGCAGTCTAGACAGGGGTGGCCAGCCCCAGCATTTT. Protein sequence: CASSLDRGGQPQHF. The chain combines TRBV28 with TRBJ1-5; 8 bases agree with TRBD1. V was pared by 5 bases and J by 7 bases, with 7 bases of the junction left unmatched. Germline CDR1 is MDHEN and CDR2 is SYDVKM. CDR3 length: 14 residues.

The J gene is TRBJ1-4, the V gene TRBV30; 7 bases line up with TRBD1. CDR3 size: 17 residues. V dropped 4 bases and J dropped 0; count of bases not matched to a gene: 11. The V gene's germline CDR1 is GTSNPN and CDR2 SVGIG (reference sequence). The CDR3 DNA is TGTGCCTGGACCCCGGGACCAGGGGGTCCAACTAATGAAAAACTGTTTTTT. Encoded protein: CAWTPGPGGPTNEKLFF.

The chain has TRBV19 and TRBJ2-3, with no clear D. The CDR3 is 14 residues long. Germline CDR1 and CDR2: LNHDA and SQIVND (reference sequence). V was clipped by 5 bases and J by 2 bases, with 11 bases between them. The CDR3 region is CASSVDLSTDTQYF. CDR3 DNA sequence: TGTGCCAGTAGTGTCGACTTGTCCACAGATACGCAGTATTTT.

V and J are TRBV19 and TRBJ2-1; D remains unclear. Germline CDR1 LNHDA, CDR2 SQIVND (reference sequence). This CDR3 spans 16 amino acids. V dropped 4 bases and J dropped 2 bases, with 15 bases sitting between them. This chain's CDR3 is CASSKSDGSAYNEQFF. CDR3 bases: TGTGCCAGTAGTAAGTCCGACGGGTCGGCCTACAATGAGCAGTTCTTC.

The chain has TRBV29-1 and TRBJ1-1, with D uncertain. The CDR3 has 14 residues. V was shortened by 4 bases and J by 5 bases, with 17 bases between the two germline ends. The V gene's germline CDR1 is SQVTM and CDR2 ANQGSEA. The CDR3 is CSVARPTEETEAFF. In nucleotides, the CDR3 is TGCAGCGTTGCCCGACCGACGGAGGAGACTGAAGCTTTCTTT.

A remark on this clone: The sample contains more than one DNA sequence encoding this CDR3. The chain joins TRBV6-5 to TRBJ2-7; D perhaps matches TRBD2 (5 bases). Germline V CDR1 and CDR2: MNHEY, SVGAGI. Trimming removed 2 bases at V and 4 bases at J, with 9 bases between. The CDR3 spans 13 residues. The CDR3 bases are TGTGCCAGCAGTTACCGGGCGGGTTACGAGCAGTACTTC. Its translation: CASSYRAGYEQYF.

This chain links TRBV7-9 with TRBJ1-6; a possible D gene is TRBD1 (5 bases). Germline CDR1 SEHNR, CDR2 FQNEAQ (reference sequence). Deletions cut 1 base from V and 5 bases from J, with 15 bases between. CDR3 size: 17 residues. CDR3: CASSLGGPGRNNSPLHF. For the CDR3, the DNA is TGTGCCAGCAGCTTAGGAGGCCCAGGGCGCAATAATTCACCCCTCCACTTT.

This clone was counted once. V gene TRBV4-3 combines with J gene TRBJ1-1; possibly TRBD1 for D (5 bases). Between the trimmed V and J ends, which lost 6 bases and 5 bases, there was a span of 13 bases. The CDR3 consists of 13 residues. Germline V gives CDR1 LGHNA, CDR2 YSLEER. Here the CDR3 DNA reads TGCGCCAGCAGTCGGGGGGGGGAAACTGAAGCTTTCTTT. Protein sequence: CASSRGGETEAFF.

The J gene is TRBJ2-5, the V gene TRBV11-3; 13 bases map to TRBD2. Looked up from germline, CDR1 is SGHNT and CDR2 is YENEEA. The CDR3 runs 17 residues. Unmatched junction bases numbered 4, after V lost 0 bases and J lost 3 bases. The CDR3 is CASSLEMGTSGEETQYF. CDR3 in DNA: TGTGCCAGCAGCTTAGAGATGGGGACTAGCGGGGAAGAGACCCAGTACTTC.

The genes are TRBV7-8 and TRBJ2-3; D remains ambiguous. Trimming pared 1 base from V and 1 base from J, leaving 6 bases between. Germline CDR1 and CDR2: SGHVS and FQNEAQ. This CDR3 is 14 amino acids long. CDR3 region: CASSLVQGTDTQYF. The DNA for the CDR3 is TGTGCCAGCAGCTTAGTTCAGGGCACAGATACGCAGTATTTT.

This clone was counted a single time. V is TRBV27 and J is TRBJ2-3, with no clear D. V dropped 3 bases and J dropped 1 base, with 14 bases sitting between them. The length of the CDR3 is 16 residues. Looked up from germline, CDR1 is MNHEY and CDR2 is SMNVEV (reference sequence). CDR3 DNA: TGTGCCAGCAGTTTGGAACGGCCTGGAGGCACAGATACGCAGTATTTT. It specifies CASSLERPGGTDTQYF.

V is TRBV28 and J is TRBJ2-5; 7 nucleotides match TRBD1. The CDR3 runs to 12 residues. The junction had 2 bases not matched to a gene; V was cut back by 8 bases and J by 2 bases. Germline CDR1 MDHEN, CDR2 SYDVKM. CDR3 nucleotides: TGTGCCAGCTGCAGGGGGCAAGAGACCCAGTACTTC. Protein sequence: CASCRGQETQYF.

This chain connects TRBV5-4 to TRBJ2-1; a possible D gene is TRBD2 (7 bases). Germline V gene lookup returns CDR1 SGHNT and CDR2 YYREEE (reference sequence). V lost 2 bases to trimming and J lost 7 bases, with 22 bases between them. The CDR3 length is 17 residues. Here the CDR3 DNA reads TGTGCCAGCAGCTTCTCCCGATGGCGGGAGAGGGGGAATGAGCAGTTCTTC. Its protein is CASSFSRWRERGNEQFF.

This clone was seen only once. The chain links TRBV18 to TRBJ1-1; 9 bases align to TRBD1. The V gene end was trimmed by 3 bases and the J gene end by 5 bases; junction bases not matched to a gene: 4. There are 14 residues in the CDR3. Looked up from germline, CDR1 is KGHSH and CDR2 is LQKENI. The CDR3 DNA sequence: TGTGCCAGCTCACCTCACAGGGGGCTGACTGAAGCTTTCTTT. Its translation is CASSPHRGLTEAFF.

This chain uses TRBV4-3 with TRBJ2-7, with TRBD2 matching 13 bases. Germline CDR1 is LGHNA and CDR2 is YSLEER. V lost 3 bases to trimming and J lost 2 bases; unmatched junction nucleotides: 7. This CDR3 region has 17 residues. CDR3 DNA: TGCGCCAGCAGCCAGGCTGGGACTAGCGGGAAACCCTACGAGCAGTACTTC. Residues: CASSQAGTSGKPYEQYF.

This clone appeared once. The rearrangement links TRBV10-1 to TRBJ2-7; TRBD2 might be the D (5 bases). Germline loops: CDR1 WNHNN, CDR2 SYGVQD (reference sequence). CDR3 size: 13 residues. Trimming cost V 4 bases and J 5 bases, with 12 bases left between them. This CDR3 is CASSVSGPHEQYF. The CDR3 DNA reads as TGCGCCAGCAGTGTGAGCGGACCCCACGAGCAGTACTTC.